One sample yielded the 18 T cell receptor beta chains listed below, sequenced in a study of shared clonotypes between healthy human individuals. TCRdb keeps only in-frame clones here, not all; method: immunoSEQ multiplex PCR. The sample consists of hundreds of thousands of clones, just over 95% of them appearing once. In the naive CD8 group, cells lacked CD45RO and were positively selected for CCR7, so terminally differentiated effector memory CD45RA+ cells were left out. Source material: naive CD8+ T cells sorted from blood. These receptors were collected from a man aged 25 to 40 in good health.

CDR3 bases: TGTGCCAGCAGGGAACAGGGGAATAACTATGGCTACACCTTC. Encoded protein: CASREQGNNYGYTF. The rearrangement joins TRBV7-2 to TRBJ1-2; TRBD1 matches at 7 bases. CDR1 is SGHTA and CDR2 is FQGNSA in the germline V gene. The CDR3 runs 14 residues. The ends lost 6 bases at V and 1 base at J; junction bases unmatched: 5.

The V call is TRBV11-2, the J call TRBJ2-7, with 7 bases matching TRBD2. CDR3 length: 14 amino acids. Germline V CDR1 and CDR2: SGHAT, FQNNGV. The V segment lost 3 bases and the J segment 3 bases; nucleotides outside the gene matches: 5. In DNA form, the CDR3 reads TGTGCCAGCAGCTTGGGGGGGATAGGCTACGAGCAGTACTTC. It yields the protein CASSLGGIGYEQYF.

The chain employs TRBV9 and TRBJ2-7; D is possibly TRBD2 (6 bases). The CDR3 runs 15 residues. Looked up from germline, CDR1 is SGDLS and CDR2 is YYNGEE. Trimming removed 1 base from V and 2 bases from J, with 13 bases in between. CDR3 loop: CASSVYSGAPYEQYF. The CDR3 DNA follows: TGTGCCAGCAGCGTATACTCGGGAGCACCCTACGAGCAGTACTTC.

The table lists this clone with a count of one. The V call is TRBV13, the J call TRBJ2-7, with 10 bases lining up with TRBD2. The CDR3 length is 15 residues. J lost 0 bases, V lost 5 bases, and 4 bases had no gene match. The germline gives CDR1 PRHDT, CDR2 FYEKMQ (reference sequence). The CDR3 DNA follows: TGTGCCAGCAGCCTGACTAGCGGGCACTCCTACGAGCAGTACTTC. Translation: CASSLTSGHSYEQYF. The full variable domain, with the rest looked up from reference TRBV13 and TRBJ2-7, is AAGVIQSPRHLIKEKRETATLKCYPIPRHDTVYWYQQGPGQDPQFLISFYEKMQSDKGSIPDRFSAQQFSDYHSELNMSSLELGDSALYFCASSLTSGHSYEQYFGPGTRLTVT.

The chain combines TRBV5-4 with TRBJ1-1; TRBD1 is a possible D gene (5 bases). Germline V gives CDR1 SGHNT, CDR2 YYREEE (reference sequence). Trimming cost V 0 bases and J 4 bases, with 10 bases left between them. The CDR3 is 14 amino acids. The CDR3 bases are TGTGCCAGCAGCTTGGGGACGGGGGGCACTGAAGCTTTCTTT. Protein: CASSLGTGGTEAFF.

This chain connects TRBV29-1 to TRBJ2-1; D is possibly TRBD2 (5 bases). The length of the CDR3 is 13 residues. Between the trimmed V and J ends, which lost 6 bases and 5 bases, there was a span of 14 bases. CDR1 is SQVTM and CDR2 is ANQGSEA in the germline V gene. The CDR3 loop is CSVEDWTDNEQFF. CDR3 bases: TGCAGCGTAGAGGACTGGACTGACAATGAGCAGTTCTTC.

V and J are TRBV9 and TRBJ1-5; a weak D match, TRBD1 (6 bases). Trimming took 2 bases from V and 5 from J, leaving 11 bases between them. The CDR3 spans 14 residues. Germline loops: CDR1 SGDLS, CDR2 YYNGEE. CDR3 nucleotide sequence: TGTGCCAGCAGCGTTGAGGACAGTTATCAGCCCCAGCATTTT. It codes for CASSVEDSYQPQHF.

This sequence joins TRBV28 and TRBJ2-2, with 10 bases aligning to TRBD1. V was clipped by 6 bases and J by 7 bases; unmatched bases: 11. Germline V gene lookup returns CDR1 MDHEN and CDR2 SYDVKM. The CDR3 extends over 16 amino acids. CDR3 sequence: CASSHYRDRGSGELFF. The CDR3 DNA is TGTGCCAGCAGCCATTACCGGGACAGGGGTAGCGGGGAGCTGTTTTTT.

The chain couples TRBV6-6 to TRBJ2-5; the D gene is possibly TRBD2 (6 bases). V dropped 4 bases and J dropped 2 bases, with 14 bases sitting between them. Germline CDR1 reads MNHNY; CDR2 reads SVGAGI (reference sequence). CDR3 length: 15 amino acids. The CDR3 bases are TGTGCCAGCAGTTTGCTAGCGAGGCCACAAGAGACCCAGTACTTC. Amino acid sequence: CASSLLARPQETQYF.

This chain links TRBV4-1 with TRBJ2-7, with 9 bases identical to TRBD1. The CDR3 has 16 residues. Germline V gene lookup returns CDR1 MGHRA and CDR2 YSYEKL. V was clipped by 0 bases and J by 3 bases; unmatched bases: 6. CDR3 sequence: CASSQEWGTGFYEQYF. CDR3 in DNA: TGCGCCAGCAGCCAAGAATGGGGGACAGGGTTCTACGAGCAGTACTTC.

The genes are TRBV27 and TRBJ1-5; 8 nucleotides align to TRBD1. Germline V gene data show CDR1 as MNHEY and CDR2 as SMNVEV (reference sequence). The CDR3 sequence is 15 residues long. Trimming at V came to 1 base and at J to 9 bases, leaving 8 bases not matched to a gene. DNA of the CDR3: TGTGCCAGCAGTTTATTCGGACAGGGTTATGGGCCCCAGCATTTT. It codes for CASSLFGQGYGPQHF.

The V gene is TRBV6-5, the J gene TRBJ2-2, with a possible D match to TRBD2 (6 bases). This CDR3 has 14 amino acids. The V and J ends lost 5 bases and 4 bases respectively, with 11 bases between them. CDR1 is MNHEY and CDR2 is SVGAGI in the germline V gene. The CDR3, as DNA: TGTGCCAGCAGTCCGGGACTTTTCACCGGGGAGCTGTTTTTT. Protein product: CASSPGLFTGELFF.

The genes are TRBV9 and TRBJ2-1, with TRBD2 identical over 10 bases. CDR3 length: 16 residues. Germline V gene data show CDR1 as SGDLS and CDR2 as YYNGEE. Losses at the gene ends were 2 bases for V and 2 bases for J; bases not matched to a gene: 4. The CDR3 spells CASSVRTSGAYNEQFF. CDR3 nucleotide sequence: TGTGCCAGCAGCGTTAGGACTAGCGGAGCCTACAATGAGCAGTTCTTC.

As DNA, the CDR3 is TGTGCCAGCAGCTTAGTCCTGGGACAGGGGGATTTGAGCATTCAGTACTTC. Its translation: CASSLVLGQGDLSIQYF. V is TRBV11-3 and J is TRBJ2-4; 11 bases are shared with TRBD1. This CDR3 region has 17 residues. Germline values: CDR1 SGHNT, CDR2 YENEEA. J gave up 9 bases and V 1 base, and 11 bases lay outside the gene matches.

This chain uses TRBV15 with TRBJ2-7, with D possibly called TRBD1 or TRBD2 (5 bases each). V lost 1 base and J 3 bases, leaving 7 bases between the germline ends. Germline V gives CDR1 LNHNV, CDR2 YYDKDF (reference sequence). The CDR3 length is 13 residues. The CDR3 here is CATSRAGSYEQYF. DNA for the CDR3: TGTGCCACCAGCAGAGCAGGGAGCTACGAGCAGTACTTC.

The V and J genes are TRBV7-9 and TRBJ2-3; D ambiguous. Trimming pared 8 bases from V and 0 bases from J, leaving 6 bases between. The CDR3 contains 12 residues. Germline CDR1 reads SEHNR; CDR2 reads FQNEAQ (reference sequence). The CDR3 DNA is TGTGCCAGCGTCGGGAGCACAGATACGCAGTATTTT. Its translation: CASVGSTDTQYF.

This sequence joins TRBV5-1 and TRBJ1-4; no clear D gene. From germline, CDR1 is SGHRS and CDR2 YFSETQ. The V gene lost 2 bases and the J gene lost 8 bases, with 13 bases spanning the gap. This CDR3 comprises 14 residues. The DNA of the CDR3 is TGCGCCAGCAGCTTACCGGACGAGAGCGAAAAACTGTTTTTT. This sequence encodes CASSLPDESEKLFF.

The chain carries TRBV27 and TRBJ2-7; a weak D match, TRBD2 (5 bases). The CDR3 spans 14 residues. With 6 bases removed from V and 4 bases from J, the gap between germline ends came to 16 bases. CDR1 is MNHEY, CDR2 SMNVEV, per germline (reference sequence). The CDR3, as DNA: TGTGCCAGCAGCAGCCGGGAAAACTTATACGAGCAGTACTTC. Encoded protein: CASSSRENLYEQYF.